This TCR beta chain stems from a study of blood T cell repertoires in COVID-19. Overall study: COVID-19 samples collected from the United States, Italy and Spain covered acute and convalescent phases. In each case, the material was cDNA or gDNA derived from T cells, B-cell-depleted T cells, or PBMCs.

Germline V lookup: CDR1 MNHEY, CDR2 SMNVEV (reference sequence). The CDR3 has 15 amino acids. After removal of 6 bases from V and 7 bases from J, the junction contained 9 bases not matched to a gene. Authors' processing steps: Amplification of reference gene primers provided the estimated nucleated cell counts. The repertoire was sequenced with immunoSEQ multiplex PCR; TCRdb's copy has only in-frame clones and lacks some. V and J calls and clone size come straight from that table; D and trimming were deduced from the DNA. Here the sample spans more than 65,000 clones, around 84% being singletons. This sequence was found in a man aged 45-65 years with acute or convalescent COVID-19. This rearrangement joins TRBV27 to TRBJ2-1; 10 bases line up with TRBD2. Sequencing was performed on peripheral blood. CDR3 DNA sequence: TGTGCCAGCAGCCTTCCCGGGACTAGCGTAAATGAGCAGTTCTTC. Its protein product is CASSLPGTSVNEQFF.